This T cell receptor (beta chain) was sequenced in a study of cytomegalovirus exposure and HLA in healthy donors. Findings of the study overall: An observed cluster of highly shared sequence variants was recorded as a likely sequencing artifact.

With 60 Vbeta and 13 Jbeta primers, the PCR was carried out. TCRdb's table, derived via immunoSEQ multiplex PCR, lists solely in-frame clones and lacks some. The table has 150,000 to 200,000 clones, approximately 83% seen once. Samples came from healthy bone marrow donors. Worth noting for this clone: Its antigen is not known.

V dropped 1 base and J dropped 5 bases, with 12 bases sitting between them. The CDR3 sequence is 15 residues long. Looked up from germline, CDR1 is SGHVS and CDR2 is FQNEAQ. This receptor was taken from a man younger than 35 in good health and CMV-seropositive. Sequencing used PBMCs. This chain joins TRBV7-8 and TRBJ1-5, with D possibly TRBD1 on 5 matching bases. The CDR3 DNA sequence: TGTGCCAGCAGCTTAGGGGTCGCAGGGTATCAGCCCCAGCATTTT. This gives the protein CASSLGVAGYQPQHF.